This record concerns one T cell receptor beta chain sequence. Its specificity is not known. Germline values: CDR1 ENHRY, CDR2 SYGVKD. Trimming removed 2 bases from V and 6 bases from J; junction bases left unmatched: 7. This CDR3 comprises 16 residues. This sample stems from a study of early stage breast cancer tumors. Study background: Under 10 ER+/PR+/HER2- tumors were invasive ductal; a few were invasive lobular. Average read coverage per sample was around 10-fold. Broader study findings: Enriched TCRB sequences shared across patients were mostly commonly generated sequences.

Assay used: immunoSEQ multiplex PCR; TCRdb lists only in-frame clones, some missing. The sample has fewer than 80,000 clones, around 80% seen once. The sample comprised blood. The receptor comes from a person in their 40s with breast cancer. The rearrangement links TRBV10-3 to TRBJ2-1, with 10 bases lining up with TRBD2. CDR3 coding DNA: TGTGCCATCAGTGAGGCTAGCGGGAGTCCGGGCAATGAGCAGTTCTTC. It yields the protein CAISEASGSPGNEQFF.